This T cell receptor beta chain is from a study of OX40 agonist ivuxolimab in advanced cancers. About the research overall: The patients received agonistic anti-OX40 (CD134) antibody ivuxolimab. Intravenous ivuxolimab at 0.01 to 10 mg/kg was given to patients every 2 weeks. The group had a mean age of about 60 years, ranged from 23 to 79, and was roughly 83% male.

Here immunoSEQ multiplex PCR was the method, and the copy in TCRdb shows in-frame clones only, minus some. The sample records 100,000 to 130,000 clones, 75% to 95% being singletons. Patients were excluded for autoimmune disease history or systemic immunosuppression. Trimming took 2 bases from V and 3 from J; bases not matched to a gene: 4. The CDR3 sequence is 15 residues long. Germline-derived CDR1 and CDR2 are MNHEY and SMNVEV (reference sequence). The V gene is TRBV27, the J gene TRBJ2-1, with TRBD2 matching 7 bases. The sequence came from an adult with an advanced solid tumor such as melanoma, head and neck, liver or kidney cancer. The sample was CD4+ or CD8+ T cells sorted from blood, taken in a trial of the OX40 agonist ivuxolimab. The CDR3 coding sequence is TGTGCCAGCAGTTTAGGGAGGGCCAGCTACAATGAGCAGTTCTTC. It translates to CASSLGRASYNEQFF.